Listed below are T cell receptor beta chains from one sample, sequenced in a study of T cell responses to AZD1222 COVID-19 vaccine. The table came from immunoSEQ multiplex PCR; TCRdb's copy has only in-frame clones and leaves some out. The sample includes approximately 160,000 clones, approximately 90% of them seen just once. Source: peripheral blood, taken on day 0 of AZD1222 vaccination. These receptor sequences come from an adult in good health. CDR3s include the opening cysteine and the closing phenylalanine or tryptophan. Each record gives: CDR3 length, D gene, V gene, clone size, J gene, CDR3 DNA, CDR3 protein. A D gene is named only where the DNA matches it firmly. A clone size is listed for some rows: how often the clone was seen (once, few, many), or a class if it is expanded.

length: 18
D: TRBD2
V: TRBV18
size: NA
J: TRBJ2-2
DNA: TGTGCCAGCTCACCAAGACTAGCGGGAGGAGCCCGTGGCGGGGAGCTGTTTTTT
CDR3: CASSPRLAGGARGGELFF

length: 14
D: NA
V: TRBV5-1
size: once
J: TRBJ2-1
DNA: TGCGCCAGCAGCTTGGGAGGACAGATTAATGAGCAGTTCTTC
CDR3: CASSLGGQINEQFF

length: 14
D: NA
V: TRBV28
size: NA
J: TRBJ1-2
DNA: TGTGCCAGCAGTTTGGGCAGGCCTAACTATGGCTACACCTTC
CDR3: CASSLGRPNYGYTF

length: 16
D: NA
V: TRBV28
size: NA
J: TRBJ1-1
DNA: TGTGCCAGCAGTATTACGGGAACAGGGAGGAGAGGTGAAGCTTTCTTT
CDR3: CASSITGTGRRGEAFF

length: 14
D: NA
V: TRBV18
size: NA
J: TRBJ2-7
DNA: TGTGCCAGCTCCCCTCGACAGGACTCCTACGAGCAGTACTTC
CDR3: CASSPRQDSYEQYF

length: 12
D: NA
V: TRBV5-5
size: NA
J: TRBJ2-1
DNA: TGTGCCAGCAGCCCCTTCGTCCCTGAGCAGTTCTTC
CDR3: CASSPFVPEQFF

length: 12
D: NA
V: TRBV6-5
size: once
J: TRBJ1-1
DNA: TGTGCCAGCAGCACCGTGAACACTGAAGCTTTCTTT
CDR3: CASSTVNTEAFF

length: 15
D: TRBD1
V: TRBV28
size: NA
J: TRBJ1-1
DNA: TGTGCCAGCAGTTTGACAGGGATCAAGAACACTGAAGCTTTCTTT
CDR3: CASSLTGIKNTEAFF

length: 14
D: NA
V: TRBV27
size: NA
J: TRBJ2-7
DNA: TGTGCCAGCAGTTTAGAAGGGAGCTCCTACGAGCAGTACTTC
CDR3: CASSLEGSSYEQYF

length: 15
D: NA
V: TRBV14
size: NA
J: TRBJ1-6
DNA: TGTGCCAGCAGCCAAAATCTAGGGGCTGATTCACCCCTCCACTTT
CDR3: CASSQNLGADSPLHF

length: 14
D: NA
V: TRBV2
size: NA
J: TRBJ1-4
DNA: TGTGCCAGCAAAGCAGGGCGGGTGCATGAAAAACTGTTTTTT
CDR3: CASKAGRVHEKLFF

length: 13
D: NA
V: TRBV29-1
size: NA
J: TRBJ2-3
DNA: TGCAGCGTTGACAGGGACGCCACAGATACGCAGTATTTT
CDR3: CSVDRDATDTQYF

length: 16
D: NA
V: TRBV5-1
size: NA
J: TRBJ1-1
DNA: TGCGCCAGCAGCTACGACCCAACAGGGACCAACACTGAAGCTTTCTTT
CDR3: CASSYDPTGTNTEAFF

length: 15
D: NA
V: TRBV4-1
size: NA
J: TRBJ2-5
DNA: TGCGCCAGCAGCCAATACATAGCGGCCCGGGAGACCCAGTACTTC
CDR3: CASSQYIAARETQYF

length: 16
D: NA
V: TRBV19
size: NA
J: TRBJ1-5
DNA: TGTGCCAGTAGTTGGGGAGGGGGTAAGTTACGGCAGCCCCAGCATTTT
CDR3: CASSWGGGKLRQPQHF

length: 14
D: TRBD1
V: TRBV6-5
size: NA
J: TRBJ1-2
DNA: TGTGCCAGCTTAGACAGGGGAGCTAACTATGGCTACACCTTC
CDR3: CASLDRGANYGYTF

length: 16
D: NA
V: TRBV11-3
size: NA
J: TRBJ1-1
DNA: TGTGCCAGCAGCGCGCGGGGGGAGTTGGGGAGTACTGAAGCTTTCTTT
CDR3: CASSARGELGSTEAFF

length: 15
D: TRBD1
V: TRBV5-4
size: NA
J: TRBJ2-7
DNA: TGTGCCAGCTTGTCCGGTGGGACAGGGGGCGACGAGCAGTACTTC
CDR3: CASLSGGTGGDEQYF

length: 16
D: TRBD2
V: TRBV19
size: NA
J: TRBJ2-1
DNA: TGTGCCAGTAGAAGCACTAGCGCCAACTCCTACAATGAGCAGTTCTTC
CDR3: CASRSTSANSYNEQFF

length: 15
D: TRBD1
V: TRBV28
size: NA
J: TRBJ2-7
DNA: TGTGCCAGCAGTCCGGGATGGGACAGCCCCTACGAGCAGTACTTC
CDR3: CASSPGWDSPYEQYF

length: 15
D: TRBD1
V: TRBV6-2/TRBV6-3
size: once
J: TRBJ1-1
DNA: TGTGCCAGCAGTTACAGACAGGGGGCCGACACTGAAGCTTTCTTT
CDR3: CASSYRQGADTEAFF

length: 13
D: TRBD1
V: TRBV28
size: NA
J: TRBJ1-1
DNA: TGTGCCCTAAGCCGGCAGGGGGGAACTGAAGCTTTCTTT
CDR3: CALSRQGGTEAFF

length: 15
D: TRBD1
V: TRBV7-9
size: NA
J: TRBJ2-7
DNA: TGTGCCAGCAGCGGATCGGGACAGGTCTGGCTCGAGCAGTACTTC
CDR3: CASSGSGQVWLEQYF

length: 14
D: NA
V: TRBV28
size: NA
J: TRBJ1-1
DNA: TGTGCCACCAGATTGGGGGCCCGGAACACTGAAGCTTTCTTT
CDR3: CATRLGARNTEAFF

length: 18
D: TRBD1
V: TRBV30
size: NA
J: TRBJ1-6
DNA: TGTGCCTGGAGTTCTCGGGGACAGGGTCAATCCTATAATTCACCCCTCCACTTT
CDR3: CAWSSRGQGQSYNSPLHF

length: 15
D: TRBD1
V: TRBV7-2
size: few
J: TRBJ1-6
DNA: TGTGCCAGCAGCCTAGGGACAGGGGTTAATTCACCCCTCCACTTT
CDR3: CASSLGTGVNSPLHF

length: 13
D: NA
V: TRBV11-1
size: NA
J: TRBJ2-7
DNA: TGTGCCAGCGGGAGGAGTGTTAGGAGCGAGCAGTACTTC
CDR3: CASGRSVRSEQYF

length: 12
D: NA
V: TRBV12-3/TRBV12-4
size: NA
J: TRBJ2-7
DNA: TGTGCCAGCACGGACGGGGCATACGAGCAGTACTTC
CDR3: CASTDGAYEQYF

length: 15
D: NA
V: TRBV9
size: NA
J: TRBJ2-2
DNA: TGTGCCAGCAGCGTAGAGGGAGGATTTTCCGGGGAGCTGTTTTTT
CDR3: CASSVEGGFSGELFF

length: 13
D: NA
V: TRBV10-1
size: NA
J: TRBJ2-7
DNA: TGCGCCAGCAGTGAACTTCGCGGGTACGAGCAGTACTTC
CDR3: CASSELRGYEQYF

length: 16
D: NA
V: TRBV4-1
size: NA
J: TRBJ1-5
DNA: TGCGCCAGCAGCCAAGTTCCAGGGACACGAGATCAGCCCCAGCATTTT
CDR3: CASSQVPGTRDQPQHF

length: 15
D: TRBD1
V: TRBV6-5
size: NA
J: TRBJ1-5
DNA: TGTGCCAGCAGTTACTCCGGGACAGGGGAACAGCCCCAGCATTTT
CDR3: CASSYSGTGEQPQHF

length: 16
D: TRBD2
V: TRBV11-3
size: NA
J: TRBJ2-2
DNA: TGTGCCAGCAGCTCCCCCGGGGAGGGACCGTTCGGGGAGCTGTTTTTT
CDR3: CASSSPGEGPFGELFF